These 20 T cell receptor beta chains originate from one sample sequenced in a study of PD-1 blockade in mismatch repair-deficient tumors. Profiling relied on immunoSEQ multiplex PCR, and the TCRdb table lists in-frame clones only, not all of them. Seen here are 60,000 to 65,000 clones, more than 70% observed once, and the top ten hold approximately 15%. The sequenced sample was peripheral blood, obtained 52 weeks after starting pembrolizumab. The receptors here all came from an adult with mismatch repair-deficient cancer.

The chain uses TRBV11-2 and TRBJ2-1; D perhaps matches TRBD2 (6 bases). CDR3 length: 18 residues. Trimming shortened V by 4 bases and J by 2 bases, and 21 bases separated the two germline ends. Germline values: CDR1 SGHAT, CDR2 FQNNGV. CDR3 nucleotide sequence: TGTGCCAGCAGCTGGGTGCTAGCCCGGGACTCCCCCTACAATGAGCAGTTCTTC. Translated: CASSWVLARDSPYNEQFF.

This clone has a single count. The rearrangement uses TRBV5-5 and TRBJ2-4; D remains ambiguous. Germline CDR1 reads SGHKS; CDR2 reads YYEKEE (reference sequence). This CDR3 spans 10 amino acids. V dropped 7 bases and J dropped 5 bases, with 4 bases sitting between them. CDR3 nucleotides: TGTGCCAGCGGCCAAAACATTCAGTACTTC. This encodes CASGQNIQYF.

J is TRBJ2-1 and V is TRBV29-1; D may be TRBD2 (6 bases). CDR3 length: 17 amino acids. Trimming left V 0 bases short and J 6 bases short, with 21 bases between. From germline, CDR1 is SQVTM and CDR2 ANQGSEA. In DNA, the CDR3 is TGCAGCGTTGAAGAATTCGGACGACTAGTGGCGGTCAATGAGCAGTTCTTC. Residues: CSVEEFGRLVAVNEQFF.

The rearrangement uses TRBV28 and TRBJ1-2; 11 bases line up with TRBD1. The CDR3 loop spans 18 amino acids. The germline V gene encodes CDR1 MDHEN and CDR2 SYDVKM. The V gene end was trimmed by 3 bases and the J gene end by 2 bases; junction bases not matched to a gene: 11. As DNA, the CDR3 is TGTGCCAGCAGTTTCCCCCCCGGGACAGGGGGAAAGAACTATGGCTACACCTTC. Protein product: CASSFPPGTGGKNYGYTF.

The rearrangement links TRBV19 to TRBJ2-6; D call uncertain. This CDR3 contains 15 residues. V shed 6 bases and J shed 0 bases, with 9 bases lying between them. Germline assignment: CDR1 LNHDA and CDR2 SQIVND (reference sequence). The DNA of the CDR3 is TGTGCCAGTAGCTCTCGACTCTCTGGGGCCAACGTCCTGACTTTC. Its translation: CASSSRLSGANVLTF. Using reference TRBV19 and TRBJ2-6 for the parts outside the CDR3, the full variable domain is DGGITQSPKYLFRKEGQNVTLSCEQNLNHDAMYWYRQDPGQGLRLIYYSQIVNDFQKGDIAEGYSVSREKKESFPLTVTSAQKNPTAFYLCASSSRLSGANVLTFGAGSRLTVL.

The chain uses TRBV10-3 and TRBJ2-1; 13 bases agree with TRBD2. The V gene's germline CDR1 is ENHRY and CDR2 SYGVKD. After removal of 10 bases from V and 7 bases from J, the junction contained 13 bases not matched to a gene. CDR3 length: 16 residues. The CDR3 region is CASGRWTSGRGNEQFF. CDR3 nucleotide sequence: TGTGCCAGCGGTAGGTGGACTAGCGGGAGAGGGAATGAGCAGTTCTTC.

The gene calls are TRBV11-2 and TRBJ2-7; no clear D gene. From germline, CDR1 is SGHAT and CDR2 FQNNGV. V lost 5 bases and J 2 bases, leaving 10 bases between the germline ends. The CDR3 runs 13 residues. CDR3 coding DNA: TGTGCCAGCAGCCGGGCTGAGACCTACGAGCAGTACTTC. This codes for CASSRAETYEQYF. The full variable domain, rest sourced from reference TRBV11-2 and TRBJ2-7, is EAGVAQSPRYKIIEKRQSVAFWCNPISGHATLYWYQQILGQGPKLLIQFQNNGVVDDSQLPKDRFSAERLKGVDSTLKIQPAKLEDSAVYLCASSRAETYEQYFGPGTRLTVT.

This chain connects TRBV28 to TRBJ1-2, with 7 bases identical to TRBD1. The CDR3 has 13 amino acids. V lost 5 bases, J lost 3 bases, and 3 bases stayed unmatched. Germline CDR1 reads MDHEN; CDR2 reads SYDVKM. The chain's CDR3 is CASSGQVHYGYTF. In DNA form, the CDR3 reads TGTGCCAGCAGTGGACAGGTCCACTATGGCTACACCTTC.

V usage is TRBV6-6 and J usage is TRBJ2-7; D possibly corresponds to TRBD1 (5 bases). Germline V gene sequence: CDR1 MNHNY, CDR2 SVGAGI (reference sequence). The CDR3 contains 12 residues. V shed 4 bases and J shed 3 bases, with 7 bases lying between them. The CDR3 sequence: CASSWGNYEQYF. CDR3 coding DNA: TGTGCCAGCAGTTGGGGCAACTACGAGCAGTACTTC.

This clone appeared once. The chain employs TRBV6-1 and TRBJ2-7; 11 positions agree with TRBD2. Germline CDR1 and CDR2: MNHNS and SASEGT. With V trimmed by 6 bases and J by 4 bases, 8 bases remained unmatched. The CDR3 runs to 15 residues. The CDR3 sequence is CASRILAGVGYEQYF. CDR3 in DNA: TGTGCCAGCAGGATACTAGCGGGAGTTGGGTACGAGCAGTACTTC.

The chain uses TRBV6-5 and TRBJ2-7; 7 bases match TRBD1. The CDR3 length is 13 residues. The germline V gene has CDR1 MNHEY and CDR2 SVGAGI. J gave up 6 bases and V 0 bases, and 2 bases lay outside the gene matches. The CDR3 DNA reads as TGTGCCAGCAGTTACTCCAGGACAGGCGAGCAGTACTTC. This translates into CASSYSRTGEQYF.

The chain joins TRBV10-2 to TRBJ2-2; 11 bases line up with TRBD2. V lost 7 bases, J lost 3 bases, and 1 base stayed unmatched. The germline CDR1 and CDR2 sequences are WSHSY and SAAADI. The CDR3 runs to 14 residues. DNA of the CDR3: TGCGCCAGCAAACTAGCGGGAGACACCGGGGAGCTGTTTTTT. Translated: CASKLAGDTGELFF.

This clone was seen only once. CDR3 bases: TGTGCCATCACTGGGCCGAATCCCTACAATGAGCAGTTCTTC. It encodes CAITGPNPYNEQFF. The J gene is TRBJ2-1, the V gene TRBV10-3; no reliable D call. Germline lookup yields CDR1 ENHRY and CDR2 SYGVKD. V was trimmed by 7 bases and J by 2 bases, leaving 12 bases between them. This CDR3 contains 14 residues.

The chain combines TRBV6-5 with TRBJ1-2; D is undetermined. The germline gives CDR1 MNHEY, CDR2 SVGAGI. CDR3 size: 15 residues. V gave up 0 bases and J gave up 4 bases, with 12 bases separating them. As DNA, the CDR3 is TGTGCCAGCAGTTACTCGCTGGTGGGTTCCTATGGCTACACCTTC. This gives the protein CASSYSLVGSYGYTF.

The CDR3: CSARWGNEQFF. For the CDR3, the DNA is TGCAGTGCCCGTTGGGGCAATGAGCAGTTCTTC. The chain uses TRBV20-1 and TRBJ2-1; no definite D call. Germline V CDR1 and CDR2: DFQATT, SNEGSKA (reference sequence). V lost 6 bases to trimming and J lost 6 bases, with 9 bases between them. There are 11 residues in the CDR3.

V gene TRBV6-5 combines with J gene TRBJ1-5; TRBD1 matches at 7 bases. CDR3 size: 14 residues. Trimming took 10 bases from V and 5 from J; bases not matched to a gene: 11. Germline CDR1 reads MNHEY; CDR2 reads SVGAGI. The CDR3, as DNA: TGTGCCACCACTGGGCCAGGGGGAGATCAGCCCCAGCATTTT. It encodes CATTGPGGDQPQHF.

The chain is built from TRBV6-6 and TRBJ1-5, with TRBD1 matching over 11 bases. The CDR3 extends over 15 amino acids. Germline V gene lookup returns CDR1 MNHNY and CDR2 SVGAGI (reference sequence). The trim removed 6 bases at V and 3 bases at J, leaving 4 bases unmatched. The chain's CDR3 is CASSWTGGINQPQHF. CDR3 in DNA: TGTGCCAGCAGCTGGACAGGGGGCATCAATCAGCCCCAGCATTTT.

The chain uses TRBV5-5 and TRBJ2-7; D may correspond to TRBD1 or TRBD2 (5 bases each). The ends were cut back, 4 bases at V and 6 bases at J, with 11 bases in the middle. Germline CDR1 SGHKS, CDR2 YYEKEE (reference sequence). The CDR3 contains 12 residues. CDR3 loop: CASSLSGSEQYF. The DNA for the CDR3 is TGTGCCAGCAGCCTATCAGGGAGCGAGCAGTACTTC.

The DNA for the CDR3 is TGCGCCAGCAGCTCCTGGAGGGCGACGACAGATACGCAGTATTTT. This translates into CASSSWRATTDTQYF. This chain connects TRBV5-1 to TRBJ2-3; TRBD2 might be the D (6 bases). CDR3 length: 15 residues. Germline CDR1 SGHRS, CDR2 YFSETQ. V lost 3 bases, J lost 3 bases, and 14 bases lay in between.

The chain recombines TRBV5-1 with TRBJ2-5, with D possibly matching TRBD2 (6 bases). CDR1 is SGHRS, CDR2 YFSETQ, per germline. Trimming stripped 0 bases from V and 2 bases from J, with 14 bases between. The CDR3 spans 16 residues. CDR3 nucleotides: TGCGCCAGCAGCTTGGCGTCTAATGGGGGGCAAGAGACCCAGTACTTC. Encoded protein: CASSLASNGGQETQYF.